The T cell receptor (beta chain) described here comes from a study of T cell responses to AZD1222 COVID-19 vaccine. Findings and limits, study-wide: Donors were chiefly white British, with a greater number of females, and clonal diversity was perhaps underestimated. Variant regions that are unmutated are reportedly the target of nearly half of spike-specific TCRs. All repertoire sampling was performed exclusively after the peak T cell response. Vaccine-associated CD4 TCRs spanned spike, dominant at 160-218 and 743-854.

Concerning this clone: Its matching antigen is unknown.

The length of the CDR3 is 14 residues. Trimming took 0 bases from V and 8 from J; bases not matched to a gene: 3. Looked up from germline, CDR1 is LNHNV and CDR2 is YYDKDF (reference sequence). TCRdb keeps only in-frame clones here, not all; method: immunoSEQ multiplex PCR. The sample includes around 180,000 clones, around 92% of them seen just once. V gene TRBV15 combines with J gene TRBJ1-5; TRBD1 matches at 8 bases. This sequence originates from an adult in good health. This specimen consisted of peripheral blood, obtained on day 0 of AZD1222 vaccination. CDR3 nucleotide sequence: TGTGCCACCAGCAGAGACAGGGGGCCGGAGCCCCAGCATTTT. As protein: CATSRDRGPEPQHF.